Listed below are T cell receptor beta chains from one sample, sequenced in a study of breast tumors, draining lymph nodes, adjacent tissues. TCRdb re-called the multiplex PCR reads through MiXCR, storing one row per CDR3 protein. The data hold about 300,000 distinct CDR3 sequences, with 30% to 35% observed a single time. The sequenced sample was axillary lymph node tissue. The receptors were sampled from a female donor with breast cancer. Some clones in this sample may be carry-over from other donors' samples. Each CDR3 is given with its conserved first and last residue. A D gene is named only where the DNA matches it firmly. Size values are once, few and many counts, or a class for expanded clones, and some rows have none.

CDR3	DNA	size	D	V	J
CSARSFNEQFF	TGCAGTGCCCGGAGTTTCAATGAGCAGTTCTTC	many	.	TRBV20-1	TRBJ2-1
CATSTWDGIAKNIQYF	TGTGCCACCAGCACCTGGGACGGAATAGCCAAAAACATTCAGTACTTC	many	.	TRBV15	TRBJ2-4
CSARDTGSNQPQHF	TGCAGTGCTAGAGACACAGGGAGCAATCAGCCCCAGCATTTT	many	.	TRBV20-1	TRBJ1-5
CASSVGRTNSPLHF	TGTGCCAGCAGCGTAGGACGGACAAATTCACCCCTCCACTTT	many	.	TRBV9	TRBJ1-6
CASSLPVGGGAGGYTF	TGTGCCAGCAGTTTACCCGTCGGTGGGGGGGCAGGTGGCTACACCTTC	.	.	TRBV28	TRBJ1-2
CASSQDGVGGYTF	TGCGCCAGCAGCCAAGACGGGGTAGGAGGCTACACCTTC	many	.	TRBV4-1	TRBJ1-2
CASSDEGLAGGYEQFF	TGCGCCAGCAGCGATGAAGGACTAGCGGGAGGGTATGAGCAGTTCTTC	many	TRBD2	TRBV5-1	TRBJ2-1
CASSQYSSYNEQFF	TGTGCCAGCAGCCAGTACTCCAGTTACAATGAGCAGTTCTTC	.	.	TRBV11-3	TRBJ2-1
CSARNSGNTTYF	TGCAGTGCTCGTAACTCTGGAAACACCACATATTTT	few	.	TRBV20-1	TRBJ1-3
CAWSSGTPIFTIYF	TGTGCCTGGAGTTCCGGGACGCCGATTTTTACCATATATTTT	once	.	TRBV30	TRBJ1-3
CASSYAKNTEAFF	TGTGCCAGCAGTTACGCCAAAAACACTGAAGCTTTCTTT	.	.	TRBV6-5	TRBJ1-1
CASRMTGLDGYEQYF	TGTGCCAGTAGGATGACTGGACTAGACGGCTACGAGCAGTACTTC	.	TRBD2	TRBV19	TRBJ2-7
CASSPGTFTDTQYF	TGTGCCAGCAGCCCCGGGACTTTTACAGATACGCAGTATTTT	once	.	TRBV7-2	TRBJ2-3
CSAILGLAGGPDTGELFF	TGCAGTGCTATCCTAGGACTAGCGGGAGGACCCGACACCGGGGAGCTGTTTTTT	many	TRBD2	TRBV20-1	TRBJ2-2
CASSSRGGETQYF	TGTGCCAGCAGTTCCAGGGGAGGAGAGACCCAGTACTTC	many	.	TRBV13	TRBJ2-5
CASSPGHGRPYF	TGCGCCAGCAGCCCGGGACACGGGAGGCCTTACTTC	many	.	TRBV10-1	TRBJ2-1
CASLGQGIGYTF	TGTGCCAGCCTGGGACAGGGGATTGGCTACACCTTC	many	TRBD1	TRBV2	TRBJ1-2
CASSEEGLGNTGELFF	TGCGCCAGCAGTGAAGAAGGACTAGGGAACACCGGGGAGCTGTTTTTT	many	TRBD2	TRBV10-1	TRBJ2-2
CAWSSRQVLNEELFF	TGTGCCTGGAGTTCGAGGCAGGTCCTTAATGAAGAACTGTTTTTT	.	.	TRBV12-3/TRBV12-4	TRBJ1-4
CASSLNTGGYDF	TGTGCCAGCAGTCTGAATACAGGGGGGTACGATTTC	once	TRBD1	TRBV7-2	TRBJ1-2
CASSLAPNTEAFF	TGTGCCAGCAGTTTGGCACCGAACACTGAAGCTTTCTTT	.	.	TRBV28	TRBJ1-1
CSALAGGTGELFF	TGCAGTGCGCTAGCGGGAGGCACCGGGGAGCTGTTTTTT	.	TRBD2	TRBV20-1	TRBJ2-2
CASSQGVFDWSTDTQYF	TGCGCCAGCAGCCAAGGGGTCTTCGACTGGTCCACAGATACGCAGTATTTT	many	.	TRBV4-1	TRBJ2-3
CASSFRKETQYF	TGCGCCAGCAGCTTCAGAAAAGAGACCCAGTACTTC	.	.	TRBV5-1	TRBJ2-5
CASSLTGTSGKDEQFF	TGCGCCAGCAGCCTTACCGGGACTAGCGGGAAAGATGAGCAGTTCTTC	.	TRBD2	TRBV4-3	TRBJ2-1
CASSFPGLAGPEQFF	TGTGCCAGCAGTTTTCCGGGACTAGCGGGCCCCGAGCAGTTCTTC	many	TRBD2	TRBV12-3/TRBV12-4	TRBJ2-1
CASSRGTVGNSPLHF	TGTGCCAGCAGCCGGGGGACAGTCGGTAATTCACCCCTCCACTTT	many	TRBD1	TRBV6-5	TRBJ1-6
CASSPRTAAVLTF	TGTGCCAGCAGCCCACGGACAGCGGCCGTCCTGACTTTC	.	.	TRBV5-4	TRBJ2-6
CASSLWGGSDEQFF	TGTGCCAGCAGTTTATGGGGCGGGAGTGATGAGCAGTTCTTC	many	TRBD2	TRBV12-3/TRBV12-4	TRBJ2-1
CAWRIGGFGYTF	TGTGCCTGGAGGATCGGGGGTTTTGGCTACACCTTC	few	.	TRBV30	TRBJ1-2
CATTVSGVDEKLFF	TGTGCCACCACCGTCTCGGGGGTTGATGAAAAACTGTTTTTT	few	.	TRBV28	TRBJ1-4
CSARSRGASDYNEQFF	TGCAGTGCTAGATCTCGCGGGGCCTCGGACTACAATGAGCAGTTCTTC	many	.	TRBV20-1	TRBJ2-1
CASSLIADNTDTQYF	TGTGCCAGCAGCTTAATCGCTGACAATACAGATACGCAGTATTTT	many	.	TRBV11-2	TRBJ2-3
CASSRWQETQYF	TGTGCCAGCAGTCGCTGGCAAGAGACCCAGTACTTC	many	.	TRBV2	TRBJ2-5
CASSGAPGTSGRYEQFF	TGTGCCAGCAGCGGGGCTCCCGGGACTAGCGGGAGGTATGAGCAGTTCTTC	many	TRBD2	TRBV5-8	TRBJ2-1
CATSEGQALQETQYF	TGTGCCACCAGCGAGGGACAGGCGTTACAAGAGACCCAGTACTTC	many	TRBD1	TRBV15	TRBJ2-5
CASSQAGRAWEQYF	TGCGCCAGCAGCCAAGCTGGCAGGGCCTGGGAGCAGTACTTC	many	.	TRBV4-1	TRBJ2-7
CASRRKRNEQYF	TGTGCCAGCAGACGGAAAAGGAACGAGCAGTACTTC	many	.	TRBV6-4	TRBJ2-7
CAIRDSTGGDLNEQFF	TGTGCCATCAGGGACTCCACAGGAGGGGATCTCAATGAGCAGTTCTTC	many	.	TRBV10-3	TRBJ2-1
CSARVLAGGIYNEQFF	TGCAGTGCTAGAGTTCTAGCGGGAGGGATCTACAATGAGCAGTTCTTC	many	TRBD2	TRBV20-1	TRBJ2-1
CASSLDTYGYTF	TGTGCCAGCAGCTTGGACACATATGGCTACACCTTC	many	.	TRBV5-8	TRBJ1-2
CASSWGGDGLGSYEQYF	TGTGCCAGCAGCTGGGGGGGAGATGGCCTGGGTTCCTACGAGCAGTACTTC	many	TRBD2	TRBV5-5	TRBJ2-7
CASSHKAGVGNNEQFF	TGTGCCAGCAGCCATAAAGCGGGAGTGGGGAACAATGAGCAGTTCTTC	many	TRBD2	TRBV14	TRBJ2-1
CASSTGLASETQYF	TGTGCCAGCAGCACGGGACTAGCTTCAGAGACCCAGTACTTC	many	TRBD2	TRBV9	TRBJ2-5
CASSQAAYGYTF	TGCGCCAGCAGCCAAGCTGCGTATGGCTACACCTTC	many	.	TRBV4-1	TRBJ1-2
CASSSHGGGWQTIAF	TGTGCCAGCAGCTCCCATGGAGGGGGGTGGCAGACGATCGCCTTC	.	.	TRBV7-9	TRBJ2-5
CASRAPGQAYEQYF	TGTGCCAGCCGGGCCCCGGGACAGGCATACGAGCAGTACTTC	many	TRBD1	TRBV6-1	TRBJ2-7
CATSRLGQRATGELFF	TGTGCCACCAGCAGATTGGGACAGAGGGCCACCGGGGAGCTGTTTTTT	many	TRBD1	TRBV15	TRBJ2-2
CASSQAPGAVGYTF	TGCGCCAGCAGCCAAGCTCCGGGAGCCGTAGGCTACACCTTC	many	.	TRBV4-3	TRBJ1-2
CSARDLSGIGEKLFF	TGCAGTGCTAGAGATCTGTCAGGGATCGGTGAAAAACTGTTTTTT	many	.	TRBV20-1	TRBJ1-4
CASSYPSGARANSPLHF	TGTGCCAGCAGTTACCCGTCGGGGGCCCGAGCAAATTCACCCCTCCACTTT	.	.	TRBV6-6	TRBJ1-6
CASSLGRGGGGYTF	TGTGCCAGCAGCTTAGGCAGGGGCGGCGGCGGCTACACCTTC	.	.	TRBV7-9	TRBJ1-2
CSVAQGRDYGYTF	TGCAGCGTTGCCCAGGGAAGGGACTATGGCTACACCTTC	many	.	TRBV29-1	TRBJ1-2